This T cell receptor beta chain emerged from a study of regulatory and conventional T cells in RAG deficiency. Study observations and caveats: Shannon entropy was markedly lower and Simpson indices higher in RAG-deficient patients than control T-cell subsets. Patient subsets had shorter CDR3s; Omenn Treg-Tconv overlap exceeded 80%.

Sequenced by immunoSEQ multiplex PCR; TCRdb stores in-frame clones only, minus some. The sample records more than 300 clones, around 92% being singletons. Per germline, CDR1 MGHRA and CDR2 YSYEKL. The CDR3 runs 15 residues. V shed 5 bases, J shed 3 bases, and the junction held 6 bases outside the gene matches. To note about this clone: Its antigen is not identified.

Regulatory T cells were sorted from blood as CD4+ CD25-high CD127-low cells. The sample was CD4+ Tregs sorted from blood. V is TRBV4-1 and J is TRBJ2-7; 11 nucleotides agree with TRBD1. This TCR derives from a human donor with RAG deficiency presenting as severe combined immunodeficiency. The chain's CDR3 is CASSSGQGANYEQYF. The CDR3 region has the DNA TGCGCCAGCAGCTCTGGACAGGGGGCTAACTACGAGCAGTACTTC.